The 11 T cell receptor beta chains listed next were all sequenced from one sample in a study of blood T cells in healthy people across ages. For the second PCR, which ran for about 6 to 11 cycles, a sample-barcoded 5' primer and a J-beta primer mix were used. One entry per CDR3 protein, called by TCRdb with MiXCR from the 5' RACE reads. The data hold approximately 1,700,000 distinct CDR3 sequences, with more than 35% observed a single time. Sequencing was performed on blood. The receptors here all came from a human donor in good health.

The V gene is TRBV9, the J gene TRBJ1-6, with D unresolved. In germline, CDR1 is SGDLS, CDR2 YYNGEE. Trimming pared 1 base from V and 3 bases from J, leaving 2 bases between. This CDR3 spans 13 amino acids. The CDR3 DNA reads TGTGCCAGCAGCGTAAACTATAATTCACCCCTCCACTTT. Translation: CASSVNYNSPLHF.

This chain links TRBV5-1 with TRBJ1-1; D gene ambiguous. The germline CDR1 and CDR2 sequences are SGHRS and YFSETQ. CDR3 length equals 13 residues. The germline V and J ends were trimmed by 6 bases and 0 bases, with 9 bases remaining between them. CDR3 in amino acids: CASKQQVNTEAFF. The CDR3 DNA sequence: TGCGCCAGCAAACAACAAGTGAACACTGAAGCTTTCTTT.

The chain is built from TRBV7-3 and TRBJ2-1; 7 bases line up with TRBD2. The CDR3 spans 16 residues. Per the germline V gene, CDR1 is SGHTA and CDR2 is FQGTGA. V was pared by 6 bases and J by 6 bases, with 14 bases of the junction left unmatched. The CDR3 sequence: CASSLTSAFPTNEQFF. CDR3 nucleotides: TGTGCCAGCAGTCTTACTAGCGCCTTCCCTACCAATGAGCAGTTCTTC. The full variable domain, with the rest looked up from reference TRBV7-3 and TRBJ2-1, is GAGVSQTPSNKVTEKGKYVELRCDPISGHTALYWYRQSLGQGPEFLIYFQGTGAADDSGLPNDRFFAVRPEGSVSTLKIQRTERGDSAVYLCASSLTSAFPTNEQFFGPGTRLTVL.

This chain's CDR3 is CARGLGSGALSKQYF. CDR3 nucleotides: TGTGCCAGAGGCTTGGGGTCGGGGGCCCTTAGCAAGCAGTACTTC. The rearrangement joins TRBV21-1 to TRBJ2-5; TRBD2, the D gene given by the table, was not confirmed from the DNA. TRBV21-1 corresponds to a pseudogene. The length of the CDR3 is 15 residues.

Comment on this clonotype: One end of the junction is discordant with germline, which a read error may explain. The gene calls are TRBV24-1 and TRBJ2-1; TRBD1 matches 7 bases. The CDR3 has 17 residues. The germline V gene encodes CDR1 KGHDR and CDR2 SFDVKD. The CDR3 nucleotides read TGTGCCACCAGTGATCCGGCCGGGACAGATCCGTATAATGAGCGGTTCTTC. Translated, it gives CATSDPAGTDPYNERFF.

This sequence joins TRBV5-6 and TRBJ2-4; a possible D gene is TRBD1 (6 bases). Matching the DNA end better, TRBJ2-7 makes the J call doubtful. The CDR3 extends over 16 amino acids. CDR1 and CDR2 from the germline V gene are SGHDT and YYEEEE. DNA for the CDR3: TGTGCCAGCAGCCTCATCAGGGCGAGGGGGACCTACGAGCAGTACTTC. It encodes CASSLIRARGTYEQYF.

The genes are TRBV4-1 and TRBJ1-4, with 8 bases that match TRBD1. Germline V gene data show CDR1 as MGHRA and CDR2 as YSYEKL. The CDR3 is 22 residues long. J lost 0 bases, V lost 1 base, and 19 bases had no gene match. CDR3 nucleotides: TGCGCCAGCAGCCAAGTGGGGCGGGACAGGTTGTCCAACTCAGCAACTAATGAAAAACTGTTTTTT. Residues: CASSQVGRDRLSNSATNEKLFF.

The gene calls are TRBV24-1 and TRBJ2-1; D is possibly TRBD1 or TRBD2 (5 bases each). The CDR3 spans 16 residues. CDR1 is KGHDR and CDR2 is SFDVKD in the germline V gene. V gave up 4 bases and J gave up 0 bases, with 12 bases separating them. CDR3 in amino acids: CATSEIWGSSYNEQFF. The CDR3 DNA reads TGTGCCACCAGTGAGATCTGGGGGAGCTCCTACAATGAGCAGTTCTTC.

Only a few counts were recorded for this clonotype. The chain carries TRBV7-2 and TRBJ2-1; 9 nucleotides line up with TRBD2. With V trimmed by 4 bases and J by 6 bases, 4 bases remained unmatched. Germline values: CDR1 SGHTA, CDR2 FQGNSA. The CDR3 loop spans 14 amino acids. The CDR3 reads CASSWRGGANEQFF. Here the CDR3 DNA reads TGTGCCAGCAGCTGGCGGGGGGGCGCCAATGAGCAGTTCTTC.

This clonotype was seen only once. CDR3: CASSLEGDIAFF. In DNA form, the CDR3 reads TGTGCCAGCAGCTTAGAAGGGGATATAGCTTTCTTT. V is TRBV7-9 and J is TRBJ1-1; D is perhaps TRBD1 (5 bases). CDR1 is SEHNR and CDR2 is FQNEAQ in the germline V gene (reference sequence). CDR3 length: 12 residues. The V and J ends lost 1 base and 10 bases respectively, with 10 bases between them.

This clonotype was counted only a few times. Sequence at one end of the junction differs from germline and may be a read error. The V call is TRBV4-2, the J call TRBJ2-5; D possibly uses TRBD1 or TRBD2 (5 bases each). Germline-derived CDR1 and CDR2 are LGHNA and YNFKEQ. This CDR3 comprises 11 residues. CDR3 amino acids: CASSQVGTLYF. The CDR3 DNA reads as TGTGCCAGCAGCCAAGTAGGGACCCTGTACTTC.